These 4 T cell receptor beta chains were all obtained from the same sample, sequenced in a study of T cell responses to AZD1222 COVID-19 vaccine. Sequencing used immunoSEQ multiplex PCR; TCRdb keeps in-frame clones, though not all of them. This sample yields some 150,000 clones, of which roughly nine tenths are seen a single time; roughly 1.6% belongs to the top ten. The sequences come from peripheral blood, collected 28 days after the second AZD1222 dose. These receptors were taken from an adult who received the AZD1222 COVID-19 vaccine.

The V gene is TRBV13, the J gene TRBJ1-4; TRBD1 is a possible D gene (5 bases). Germline CDR1 and CDR2: PRHDT and FYEKMQ (reference sequence). V was trimmed by 3 bases and J by 12 bases, leaving 14 bases between them. The CDR3 covers 13 residues. This CDR3 is CASSLGRRKQLFF. The CDR3, as DNA: TGTGCCAGCAGCTTGGGGCGGAGGAAACAACTGTTTTTT. Together with reference TRBV13 and TRBJ1-4, the CDR3 gives the full variable domain: AAGVIQSPRHLIKEKRETATLKCYPIPRHDTVYWYQQGPGQDPQFLISFYEKMQSDKGSIPDRFSAQQFSDYHSELNMSSLELGDSALYFCASSLGRRKQLFFGSGTQLSVL.

This chain joins TRBV6-5 and TRBJ2-7, with D unclear. V was pared by 7 bases and J by 4 bases, with 11 bases between. This CDR3 spans 12 amino acids. CDR1 and CDR2 (germline): MNHEY, SVGAGI. The CDR3 loop reads CASTEVGYEQYF. DNA of the CDR3: TGTGCCAGCACCGAAGTAGGTTACGAGCAGTACTTC.

This chain links TRBV9 with TRBJ2-2; D ambiguous. The CDR3 covers 14 residues. V was pared by 4 bases and J by 5 bases, with 12 bases between. CDR1 is SGDLS and CDR2 is YYNGEE in the germline V gene. CDR3 sequence reads: CASSPTSGTGELFF. Written as DNA, the CDR3 is TGTGCCAGCAGCCCTACCAGTGGGACCGGGGAGCTGTTTTTT.

This clone was found a few times. The chain combines TRBV7-9 with TRBJ2-6; D is unresolved. The V and J ends lost 10 bases and 0 bases respectively, with 19 bases between them. The length of the CDR3 is 17 residues. Per germline, CDR1 SEHNR and CDR2 FQNEAQ (reference sequence). CDR3 in amino acids: CATAPGSWNSGANVLTF. CDR3 bases: TGTGCCACCGCTCCGGGCAGTTGGAACTCTGGGGCCAACGTCCTGACTTTC.